These T cell receptor beta chains were read from a single sample in a study of T cell responses to AZD1222 COVID-19 vaccine. Libraries were prepared by immunoSEQ multiplex PCR; TCRdb keeps only in-frame clonotypes and omits some of them. The repertoire has around 120,000 clones, approximately 82% of them found once; the top ten carry 27%. This specimen consisted of peripheral blood, obtained 28 days after the second AZD1222 dose. These receptors originate from an adult who received the AZD1222 COVID-19 vaccine. Each CDR3 is given with its conserved first and last residue. D genes are given only for firm matches. Clone size is not always given. Where it is, it says once, few, many or a class for expanded clones.

j_gene,d_gene,v_gene,abundance,CDR3nt,CDR3aa
TRBJ1-3,.,TRBV7-9,.,TGTGCCAGCAGCTTATCGGGTACGACTGGAAACACCATATATTTT,CASSLSGTTGNTIYF
TRBJ2-2,.,TRBV24-1,.,TGTGCCACCAGTGATTTGCTGGGACAGAACACCGGGGAGCTGTTTTTT,CATSDLLGQNTGELFF
TRBJ1-6,.,TRBV7-2,.,TGTGCCAGCAGCTTAGCACAGGGCCTGGACCTCCACTTT,CASSLAQGLDLHF
TRBJ2-5,.,TRBV6-5,.,TGTGCCAGCAGTCCCCTAGGAGGGGAGACCCAGTACTTC,CASSPLGGETQYF
TRBJ1-6,.,TRBV7-2,.,TGTGCCAGCAGCTTAGATTTCGGGTTTTATAATTCACCCCTCCACTTT,CASSLDFGFYNSPLHF
TRBJ2-7,.,TRBV27,.,TGTGCCAGCAGTACCTTGGACACTAGCTCCTACGAGCAGTACTTC,CASSTLDTSSYEQYF
TRBJ2-1,TRBD2,TRBV24-1,.,TGTGCCACCAGGAAAACTAGCGGGGTTAACAATGAGCAGTTCTTC,CATRKTSGVNNEQFF
TRBJ2-2,TRBD2,TRBV18,.,TGTGCCAGCGCCTTTTCTAGCGGCGCGAACACCGGGGAGCTGTTTTTT,CASAFSSGANTGELFF
TRBJ1-2,.,TRBV28,.,TGTGCCAGCACCCCCTTGACGCGATACGGCTACACCTTC,CASTPLTRYGYTF
TRBJ1-3,TRBD1,TRBV28,.,TGTGCCAGCAGTACCAGGGGGCCCAGAAACACCATATATTTT,CASSTRGPRNTIYF
TRBJ2-7,.,TRBV7-2,.,TGTGCCAGCAGGTTAGTCCCCTCAGCAGCATACGAGCAGTACTTC,CASRLVPSAAYEQYF
TRBJ1-1,.,TRBV6-5,.,TGTGCCAGCAGTTACGGGACGATGAACACTGAAGCTTTCTTT,CASSYGTMNTEAFF
TRBJ1-1,.,TRBV7-2,.,TGTGCCAGCAGCTTATTGGCCTTGAACACTGAAGCTTTCTTT,CASSLLALNTEAFF
TRBJ2-7,.,TRBV12-2,.,TGTGCAAGTCCGACAGGCTCCTACGAGCAGTACTTC,CASPTGSYEQYF
TRBJ2-5,.,TRBV12-5,.,TGTGCTAGTGGTTTGTTTACAGGCGGAGAAGAGACCCAGTACTTC,CASGLFTGGEETQYF
TRBJ1-2,TRBD1,TRBV15,.,TGTGCCACCAGCAGAGATCAGAGGACAGGAGGGTACAAAGGCTACACCTTC,CATSRDQRTGGYKGYTF
TRBJ1-3,.,TRBV6-2/TRBV6-3,few,TGTGCCAGCAGTTACGGCAGACTATACTCTGGAAACACCGTATATTTT,CASSYGRLYSGNTVYF
TRBJ1-4,.,TRBV6-5,.,TGTGCCAGCAGCTTAGGGGACGCCCTTAATGAAAAACTGTTTTTT,CASSLGDALNEKLFF
TRBJ1-2,.,TRBV7-9,.,TGTGCCAGCAGCCGTAGCACAGGAGAGGCGGTAAATGGCTACACCTTC,CASSRSTGEAVNGYTF
TRBJ1-1,.,TRBV20-1,few,TGCAGTGCTCCTGTGTTCACTGAAGCTTTCTTT,CSAPVFTEAFF
TRBJ2-7,.,TRBV7-9,once,TGTGCCAGCAGCTTTGGTGGGGGGAAGATAGGCGAGCAGTACTTC,CASSFGGGKIGEQYF
TRBJ1-2,.,TRBV3-1/TRBV3-2,.,TGTGCCAGCAGCCAAGAAGACAATGGCTACACCTTC,CASSQEDNGYTF
TRBJ2-7,.,TRBV27,.,TGTGCCAGCAGTCCGGTGGGACTCCTCTACGAGCAGTACTTC,CASSPVGLLYEQYF
TRBJ2-2,.,TRBV10-3,.,TGTGCCATCAGTGAAGGAAACCGCGCGAACACCGGGGAGCTGTTTTTT,CAISEGNRANTGELFF
TRBJ2-3,TRBD1,TRBV19,.,TGTGCCAGTAGTCCGGACAGGTCAAGCACAGATACGCAGTATTTT,CASSPDRSSTDTQYF
TRBJ1-1,.,TRBV20-1,.,TGCAGTGCAAGACGGAGCACTGAAGCTTTCTTT,CSARRSTEAFF
TRBJ1-1,.,TRBV6-5,.,TGTGCCAGCAGACTCGACGGACAGACTACTGAAGCTTTCTTT,CASRLDGQTTEAFF
TRBJ1-6,.,TRBV5-1,.,TGCGCCAGCAGCCCCGGCCAGGAACGAAATTCACCCCTCCACTTT,CASSPGQERNSPLHF
TRBJ1-2,.,TRBV3-1/TRBV3-2,.,TGTGCCAGCAGCCTATCTAACTATGGCTACACCTTC,CASSLSNYGYTF
TRBJ1-2,TRBD1,TRBV29-1,many,TGCAGCGTTGTGACAGGGGCTAACTATGGCTACACCTTC,CSVVTGANYGYTF
TRBJ1-2,.,TRBV7-2,.,TGTGCCAGCAGCTTCGGGGGAGCCAACTATGGCTACACCTTC,CASSFGGANYGYTF
TRBJ2-1,.,TRBV11-3,few,TGTGCCAGCAGCTTTGGGCTAGCGCTGAACAATGAGCAGTTCTTC,CASSFGLALNNEQFF
TRBJ1-5,TRBD1,TRBV5-8,.,TGTGCCAGCAGCATAGGGACAGGGCGGACTCAGCCCCAGCATTTT,CASSIGTGRTQPQHF
TRBJ1-1,.,TRBV6-6,.,TGTGCCAGCATCCCGGACAGTAACTTTGAAGCTTTCTTT,CASIPDSNFEAFF
TRBJ2-3,.,TRBV11-3,.,TGTGCCAGCAGCCTCTCCCAGGGCAGGGTGGGGACAGATACGCAGTATTTT,CASSLSQGRVGTDTQYF
TRBJ1-5,.,TRBV28,once,TGTGCCAGCAGCTCCGGACCCTATAGCAATCAGCCCCAGCATTTT,CASSSGPYSNQPQHF
TRBJ1-3,.,TRBV10-3,few,TGTGCCACCGAGTGGACCCCCTCTGGAAACACCATATATTTT,CATEWTPSGNTIYF
TRBJ1-1,.,TRBV19,once,TGTGCCAGTAGTATAACCCACAATATGAACACTGAAGCTTTCTTT,CASSITHNMNTEAFF
TRBJ2-7,.,TRBV4-1,.,TGCGCCAGCAGCCAAGGGCACGGGGGGCAGGACGAGCAGTACTTC,CASSQGHGGQDEQYF
TRBJ2-3,.,TRBV19,few,TGTGCCAGTTCTACAGGGAAAAAGCAGGCAGATACGCAGTATTTT,CASSTGKKQADTQYF
TRBJ2-4,.,TRBV19,.,TGTGCCAGTAGTATAGGTACGGGTCTAAACATTCAGTACTTC,CASSIGTGLNIQYF
TRBJ2-7,.,TRBV28,.,TGTGCCAGCAGTTTTTTTCGTGGTCAGGTCTACGAGCAGTACTTC,CASSFFRGQVYEQYF
TRBJ1-1,TRBD1,TRBV10-2,.,TGCGCCAGCGGAGGGGGCGAGCCTGAAGCTTTCTTT,CASGGGEPEAFF
TRBJ1-6,.,TRBV23-1,.,TGCGCCAGCAATCAGGGTGGGAATTCACCCCTCCACTTT,CASNQGGNSPLHF
TRBJ1-6,TRBD1,TRBV6-1,.,TGTGCCAGCAGTGATGCCCCGGGACAGGGGGCAACCTATAATTCACCCCTCCACTTT,CASSDAPGQGATYNSPLHF
TRBJ2-2,.,TRBV15,.,TGTGCCACCAGCGACCCCACGGGGTCGTACACCGGGGAGCTGTTTTTT,CATSDPTGSYTGELFF
TRBJ1-2,TRBD1,TRBV28,.,TGTGCCAGCAGTTTTAATATGGGACAGAACACCCATTATGGCTACACCTTC,CASSFNMGQNTHYGYTF
TRBJ1-1,.,TRBV7-3,.,TGTGCCAGCAGCCTCGACGTGGGACGTAAAGCTTTCTTT,CASSLDVGRKAFF
TRBJ2-3,TRBD1,TRBV7-8,.,TGTGCCAGCAGCTTCCGCACGACAGGGACAGATACGCAGTATTTT,CASSFRTTGTDTQYF
TRBJ2-1,TRBD1,TRBV4-1,.,TGCGCCAGCAGCCAGGCATCCAGGGGGCAAGGTAGGAATGAGCAGTTCTTC,CASSQASRGQGRNEQFF
TRBJ2-2,TRBD1,TRBV10-1,.,TGCGCCAGCAGTGGAACCGGGACAGGAGGCACCGGGGAGCTGTTTTTT,CASSGTGTGGTGELFF
TRBJ2-2,.,TRBV11-3,.,TGTGCCAGCAGCTTAGGGCCTGGGACGGGGCGAGAGGAGCTGTTTTTT,CASSLGPGTGREELFF